This is a list of T cell receptor beta chains from one sample in a study of blood T cell repertoires in COVID-19. Some clones are missing from TCRdb's copy, which holds only in-frame ones; the method was immunoSEQ multiplex PCR. The sample records 60,000 to 75,000 clones, 70% to 90% being singletons. Sequencing used peripheral blood. The receptors were gathered from a human donor in a cohort sampled during active COVID-19. CDR3s leave out the opening cysteine and the closing phenylalanine or tryptophan.

V	J	CDR3
TRBV30	TRBJ2-1	AWSYQGASYNEQF
TRBV9	TRBJ2-2	ASSVGGRATGELF
TRBV19	TRBJ1-1	ASNGPPSEAF
TRBV6-2/TRBV6-3	TRBJ2-7	ASSYLAGDYEQY
TRBV29-1	TRBJ1-2	SVEPGPAGYT
TRBV27	TRBJ2-3	ASSLDGAGWDTQY
TRBV3-1/TRBV3-2	TRBJ2-3	ASSQDLREGRTGTQY
TRBV11-2	TRBJ2-3	ASSLHRGGSTDTQY
TRBV5-1	TRBJ2-7	ASSVSTSGGSKSYEQY
TRBV5-1	TRBJ2-7	ASSLGSGLNEQY
TRBV5-1	TRBJ2-5	ASSPTAGSETQY
TRBV29-1	TRBJ2-2	SVVSDSGELF
TRBV5-1	TRBJ1-1	ASSGGINTEAF